The subject of this entry is one TCR beta chain. Its matching antigen is unknown. These data come from a study of shared clonotypes between healthy human individuals. Overall study context: Three plates each covered CD4 naive and memory; CD8 naive two, CD8 memory one.

All donors qualified as healthy HIV-negative adults and had experienced no recent acute infections or vaccinations. Between the trimmed V and J ends, which lost 4 bases and 2 bases, there was a span of 8 bases. Germline V gene sequence: CDR1 SGHDT, CDR2 YYEEEE. CDR3 size: 13 residues. Profiled with immunoSEQ multiplex PCR; TCRdb holds only in-frame clones, not every one. The repertoire holds about 110,000 clones, with 68% as singletons. Findings of the study overall: Several donors shared around 5.1% of their naive CD4 clonotypes.

The TCR was taken from a woman in her 30s in good health. The specimen was memory CD8+ T cells sorted from blood. Subset: CD45RO+ cells pooled with CCR7-negative TemRA cells. This chain connects TRBV5-6 to TRBJ2-3; D gene ambiguous. The CDR3 sequence is CASSPSHTDTQYF. The CDR3 coding sequence is TGTGCCAGCAGCCCCTCGCACACAGATACGCAGTATTTT.